A single sample gave rise to the 26 T cell receptor beta chains below, sequenced in a study of T-cell reconstitution after alpha-beta-depleted transplantation in children listed by TCRdb under 2016. Libraries were made using PCR. TCRdb names Illumina HiSeq 2500 as the instrument used. To normalize quantification of the TCRbeta repertoire, the TCR libraries were built with molecular barcoding that relied on unique molecular identifiers. In TCRdb, the public reads were trimmed at Q25 with fastp and aligned with MiXCR, with productive beta chains retained. Rows are unified per CDR3 protein, each entry keeping the most common DNA and genes. This sample is represented by roughly 280,000 distinct CDR3 sequences; 11% of them were singletons. The ten largest clones represent 20% to 30% of the sample. The treatment or condition label here, explained by the study, means: allogeneic hematopoietic cell transplantation with graft depleted of TCRalphabeta T cells and CD19 B cells.

The specimen comprised peripheral blood, sampled 180 days after TCRalphabeta/CD19-depleted stem cell transplant. Receptors were obtained from a male patient aged 2-9 years who had a stem cell transplant for chronic granulomatous disease, so the T cells may come from the graft donor.

Details on this clonotype: A read error may explain this, as a much larger clone is one base away. The J gene is TRBJ2-1, the V gene TRBV7-3, with D perhaps matching TRBD2 (6 bases). The V end lost 4 bases, the J end lost 0 bases, and 10 bases lay between the germline ends. CDR1 and CDR2 (germline): SGHTA, FQGTGA. The CDR3 covers 15 residues. For the CDR3, the DNA is TGTGCCAGCAGCTCGGGCGGGAACTCCTACAATGAGCAGTTCTTC. Protein product: CASSSGGNSYNEQFF.

In this sample, this clonotype turned up many times. The rearrangement uses TRBV12-3 or TRBV12-4 and TRBJ1-5; 9 bases fit TRBD1. J gave up 4 bases and V 5 bases, and 9 bases lay outside the gene matches. This CDR3 comprises 16 residues. The DNA of the CDR3 is TGTGCCAGCAGTCCTAACAGGGGGCTAGAGAATCAGCCCCAGCATTTT. Protein: CASSPNRGLENQPQHF.

V and J are TRBV7-9 and TRBJ2-7; D remains unclear. Trimming pared 4 bases from V and 7 bases from J, leaving 11 bases between. CDR1 is SEHNR, CDR2 FQNEAQ, per germline (reference sequence). The CDR3 is made up of 12 amino acids. In DNA form, the CDR3 reads TGTGCCAGCAGCTCCGACCGAAAAGAGCAGTACTTC. This codes for CASSSDRKEQYF.

This clonotype was seen repeatedly, ten times or more. V is TRBV6-2 or TRBV6-3 and J is TRBJ2-7; D is uncertain. Trimming took 2 bases from V and 0 from J, leaving 14 bases between them. The germline gives CDR1 MNHEY, CDR2 SVGEGT. The CDR3 totals 16 residues. The CDR3 protein is CASSYRGPASSYEQYF. In DNA, the CDR3 is TGTGCCAGCAGTTACCGTGGACCCGCGAGCTCCTACGAGCAGTACTTC.

This clonotype was seen ten or more times. The chain joins TRBV20-1 to TRBJ2-1, with D unclear. The V and J ends lost 2 bases and 0 bases respectively, with 8 bases between them. The CDR3 consists of 14 residues. The germline V gene encodes CDR1 DFQATT and CDR2 SNEGSKA (reference sequence). The CDR3 loop is CSARRVFSYNEQFF. DNA for the CDR3: TGCAGTGCTAGAAGGGTTTTCTCCTACAATGAGCAGTTCTTC.

This clonotype came up many times. The rearrangement links TRBV5-1 to TRBJ2-7; the D is unclear. Germline CDR1 is SGHRS and CDR2 is YFSETQ. Trimming stripped 4 bases from V and 2 bases from J, with 19 bases between. This CDR3 is 16 amino acids long. CDR3 sequence: CASSPSIAYQTYEQYF. For the CDR3, the DNA is TGCGCCAGCAGCCCCAGTATAGCTTACCAGACCTACGAGCAGTACTTC.

This clonotype was seen repeatedly, ten times or more. The chain recombines TRBV10-3 with TRBJ2-1; D is possibly TRBD1 or TRBD2 (6 bases each). The CDR3 contains 16 residues. V was cut by 0 bases and J by 3 bases, with 12 bases left in between. Germline V lookup: CDR1 ENHRY, CDR2 SYGVKD. The DNA of the CDR3 is TGTGCCATCAGTGAGTCAAGGGGGACTCTCTACAATGAGCAGTTCTTC. This encodes CAISESRGTLYNEQFF.

This clonotype appeared many times. The rearrangement links TRBV28 to TRBJ2-3; no firm D call. In germline, CDR1 is MDHEN, CDR2 SYDVKM. Trimming removed 1 base at V and 2 bases at J, with 7 bases between. The CDR3 is 14 amino acids. The CDR3 sequence is CASSLLSYTDTQYF. The CDR3 DNA reads as TGTGCCAGCAGTTTATTGAGCTACACAGATACGCAGTATTTT. Using reference TRBV28 and TRBJ2-3 for the parts outside the CDR3, the full variable domain is DVKVTQSSRYLVKRTGEKVFLECVQDMDHENMFWYRQDPGLGLRLIYFSYDVKMKEKGDIPEGYSVSREKKERFSLILESASTNQTSMYLCASSLLSYTDTQYFGPGTRLTVL.

This clonotype was counted ten times or more. The rearrangement links TRBV5-1 to TRBJ2-5, with TRBD2 as a possible D gene (5 bases). The V and J ends lost 0 bases and 1 base respectively, with 10 bases between them. Germline assignment: CDR1 SGHRS and CDR2 YFSETQ. This CDR3 spans 15 amino acids. The CDR3 DNA is TGCGCCAGCAGCTTGGTCTCGGGGTCCCAAGAGACCCAGTACTTC. It yields the protein CASSLVSGSQETQYF. The variable domain in full, with the rest retrieved from reference TRBV5-1 and TRBJ2-5, is KAGVTQTPRYLIKTRGQQVTLSCSPISGHRSVSWYQQTPGQGLQFLFEYFSETQRNKGNFPGRFSGRQFSNSRSEMNVSTLELGDSALYLCASSLVSGSQETQYFGPGTRLLVL.

This clonotype was detected many times. The chain employs TRBV12-3 or TRBV12-4 and TRBJ2-6; D remains unclear. The CDR3 runs to 15 residues. V was clipped by 6 bases and J by 0 bases, with 9 bases between them. The CDR3 coding sequence is TGTGCCAGCAGGGTTGTAGGCTCTGGGGCCAACGTCCTGACTTTC. Amino acids: CASRVVGSGANVLTF.

This clonotype was counted a few times. The V and J genes are TRBV14 and TRBJ2-5, with D perhaps assigned TRBD1 or TRBD2 (5 bases each). V lost 4 bases to trimming and J lost 5 bases, with 14 bases between them. The germline V gene encodes CDR1 SGHDN and CDR2 FVKESK. CDR3 length: 14 amino acids. The CDR3 nucleotides are TGTGCCAGCAGCCCGACTCGGGGCCTGGAGACCCAGTACTTC. Protein sequence: CASSPTRGLETQYF.

This clonotype was seen repeatedly, ten times or more. The chain employs TRBV20-1 and TRBJ2-7; D is uncertain. The germline V and J ends were trimmed by 5 bases and 3 bases, with 8 bases remaining between them. This CDR3 is built from 11 residues. CDR1 is DFQATT, CDR2 SNEGSKA, per germline (reference sequence). This CDR3 reads CSAHKDYEQYF. In nucleotides, the CDR3 is TGCAGTGCTCACAAGGACTACGAGCAGTACTTC.

Points on this clonotype: Since a much larger clone is just one base distant, this may be a read error. Since no conserved phenylalanine or tryptophan closes the CDR3, a read error is the likely cause. The chain combines TRBV20-1 with TRBJ1-2; perhaps TRBD1 as D (5 bases). With 6 bases removed from V and 7 bases from J, the gap between germline ends came to 12 bases. The CDR3 is made up of 11 amino acids. The germline CDR1 and CDR2 sequences are DFQATT and SNEGSKA (reference sequence). The CDR3 here is CSAGRGVGYTL. As DNA, the CDR3 is TGCAGTGCAGGCCGGGGGGTTGGCTACACCCTC.

This clonotype was found many times. This rearrangement joins TRBV27 to TRBJ2-1; 9 nucleotides line up with TRBD1. This CDR3 spans 15 amino acids. The germline CDR1 and CDR2 sequences are MNHEY and SMNVEV (reference sequence). The CDR3 coding sequence is TGTGCTACTCACCAACCGGGACAGGGCCACAATGAGCAGTTCTTC. Its translation is CATHQPGQGHNEQFF.

Regarding this clonotype: Just one base apart from a much larger clone, this may be a read error. The chain uses TRBV7-9 and TRBJ1-1, with D unclear. Germline V gene lookup returns CDR1 SEHNR and CDR2 FQNEAQ (reference sequence). The CDR3 covers 14 residues. The DNA for the CDR3 is TGTGCCAGCAGCCGACCGGACGGTTTGTTGGAAGTTTTCTTT. Residues: CASSRPDGLLEVFF.

The chain couples TRBV3-1 to TRBJ2-5; D is possibly TRBD1 (5 bases). The CDR3 runs to 17 residues. V lost 4 bases and J 4 bases, leaving 22 bases between the germline ends. Germline lookup yields CDR1 LGHDT and CDR2 YNNKEL (reference sequence). The CDR3 DNA reads TGTGCCAGCAGCCGAAAATCGACAGTCTCCTGGGGAGAGACCCAGTACTTC. This codes for CASSRKSTVSWGETQYF.

This clonotype was seen many times. The chain couples TRBV30 to TRBJ2-1; 10 bases line up with TRBD2. Germline values: CDR1 GTSNPN, CDR2 SVGIG (reference sequence). This CDR3 has 14 amino acids. V trimming: 5 bases; J trimming: 16 bases; junction bases outside the gene matches: 17. In DNA, the CDR3 is TGTGCCTGGGATTCTAGCGGGAGAGGGCCACCCCAATTCTTC. Its protein product is CAWDSSGRGPPQFF.

This clonotype was seen at least ten times. The V and J genes are TRBV15 and TRBJ2-1; D might be TRBD2 (6 bases). The CDR3 is made up of 20 amino acids. Deletions cut 1 base from V and 0 bases from J, with 22 bases between. The germline CDR1 and CDR2 sequences are LNHNV and YYDKDF (reference sequence). This chain's CDR3 is CATSRVRSKGRGGSYNEQFF. The CDR3 nucleotides read TGTGCCACCAGCAGAGTCCGATCTAAAGGTCGGGGAGGCTCCTACAATGAGCAGTTCTTC. The whole variable domain, filled in from reference TRBV15 and TRBJ2-1, reads DAMVIQNPRYQVTQFGKPVTLSCSQTLNHNVMYWYQQKSSQAPKLLFHYYDKDFNNEADTPDNFQSRRPNTSFCFLDIRSPGLGDTAMYLCATSRVRSKGRGGSYNEQFFGPGTRLTVL.

This clonotype was observed at least ten times. The chain joins TRBV12-3 or TRBV12-4 to TRBJ2-7; the match to TRBD2 covers 12 bases. V dropped 2 bases and J dropped 6; count of bases not matched to a gene: 11. The CDR3 consists of 17 residues. This CDR3 reads CASSLRLLAGGPFEQYF. The CDR3 nucleotides read TGTGCCAGCAGTTTACGCCTTCTAGCGGGAGGGCCATTCGAGCAGTACTTC.

This clonotype came up many times. The rearrangement links TRBV18 to TRBJ1-1; 9 nucleotides align to TRBD1. The CDR3 length is 17 residues. V shed 6 bases, J shed 0 bases, and the junction held 11 bases outside the gene matches. Looked up from germline, CDR1 is KGHSH and CDR2 is LQKENI. The CDR3 DNA is TGTGCCAGCTCGAGAACCGGGACAGGGAAGGTGAACACTGAAGCTTTCTTT. Residues: CASSRTGTGKVNTEAFF.

This clonotype was recorded many times. The chain has TRBV5-1 and TRBJ2-4; D not certain. Germline V lookup: CDR1 SGHRS, CDR2 YFSETQ. The V end lost 2 bases, the J end lost 1 base, and 13 bases lay between the germline ends. The length of the CDR3 is 16 residues. CDR3 DNA sequence: TGCGCCAGCAGCTTACCCGACCAGAGGGCCAAAAACATTCAGTACTTC. Its protein product is CASSLPDQRAKNIQYF. Combining the CDR3 with reference TRBV5-1 and TRBJ2-4 gives the whole variable domain KAGVTQTPRYLIKTRGQQVTLSCSPISGHRSVSWYQQTPGQGLQFLFEYFSETQRNKGNFPGRFSGRQFSNSRSEMNVSTLELGDSALYLCASSLPDQRAKNIQYFGAGTRLSVL.

This clonotype was counted ten times or more. V is TRBV20-1 and J is TRBJ2-3, with 7 bases that match TRBD2. The CDR3 contains 16 residues. CDR1 and CDR2 from the germline V gene are DFQATT and SNEGSKA (reference sequence). V gave up 0 bases and J gave up 0 bases; unmatched junction bases: 6. Here the CDR3 DNA reads TGCAGTGCTAGAGACGGCCCGGGACTAAGCACAGATACGCAGTATTTT. Protein: CSARDGPGLSTDTQYF.

This clonotype showed up many times. The rearrangement joins TRBV20-1 to TRBJ2-7; D tentatively reads TRBD1 or TRBD2 (5 bases each). Germline V gene sequence: CDR1 DFQATT, CDR2 SNEGSKA (reference sequence). V gave up 6 bases and J gave up 0 bases, with 18 bases separating them. The CDR3 totals 15 residues. DNA of the CDR3: TGCAGTGCGACTACGACCGACAGTAGCTCCTACGAGCAGTACTTC. Translated: CSATTTDSSSYEQYF.

CDR3 sequence reads: CASSPQPGGRPSYNEQFF. The CDR3 nucleotides are TGTGCCAGTAGTCCTCAGCCGGGCGGGAGGCCCTCCTACAATGAGCAGTTCTTC. The chain carries TRBV19 and TRBJ2-1; 8 bases are a match to TRBD2. Germline V gene sequence: CDR1 LNHDA, CDR2 SQIVND (reference sequence). The CDR3 is 18 amino acids. V lost 5 bases and J lost 0; bases outside the gene matches: 12. The variable domain in full, with the rest retrieved from reference TRBV19 and TRBJ2-1, is DGGITQSPKYLFRKEGQNVTLSCEQNLNHDAMYWYRQDPGQGLRLIYYSQIVNDFQKGDIAEGYSVSREKKESFPLTVTSAQKNPTAFYLCASSPQPGGRPSYNEQFFGPGTRLTVL.

This clonotype was observed at least ten times. This chain connects TRBV18 to TRBJ2-3; TRBD1 agrees at 8 bases. Germline lookup yields CDR1 KGHSH and CDR2 LQKENI. This CDR3 is built from 16 residues. The trim removed 2 bases at V and 0 bases at J, leaving 4 bases unmatched. The CDR3 bases are TGTGCCAGCTCACCAGCGCAGGGGGCGAGCACAGATACGCAGTATTTT. This codes for CASSPAQGASTDTQYF.

This clonotype has ten or more counts. The chain joins TRBV5-5 to TRBJ1-2; 10 nucleotides align to TRBD1. Germline trimming cut 5 bases from V and 6 bases from J; bases unmatched to any gene: 7. Germline V gives CDR1 SGHKS, CDR2 YYEKEE (reference sequence). The CDR3 contains 14 residues. DNA for the CDR3: TGTGCCAGCAGTCGGGGGACAGGGGAGAATGGCTACACCTTC. This gives the protein CASSRGTGENGYTF.